This T cell receptor (beta chain) was captured by sequencing in a study of T cells in Graves' hyperthyroidism and ophthalmopathy. The length of the CDR3 is 15 residues. Germline V gene data show CDR1 as KGHSH and CDR2 as LQKENI. The trim removed 3 bases at V and 2 bases at J, leaving 4 bases unmatched. RNA transcripts provided the source from which TCR beta CDR3 regions were amplified. First-round RT-PCR targeting the TCR CDR3 was performed with the HTBI primer set. A single record per CDR3 protein comes from TCRdb applying MiXCR to the multiplex PCR reads. The sample carries about 420,000 distinct CDR3 sequences, around 16% recorded once. Researchers defined stable Graves' hyperthyroidism as no ophthalmopathy progression within 18 months. The PBMCs were taken from approximately 11 ml of fresh peripheral blood.

The V and J genes are TRBV18 and TRBJ2-7; 10 bases align to TRBD1. Sequencing input: blood. The TCR sequence derives from a woman under 30 with Graves' hyperthyroidism. CDR3 sequence (DNA): TGTGCCAGCTCACCCGGACAGGGGGGACCCTACGAGCAGTACTTC. Translating it yields CASSPGQGGPYEQYF.